A selection of T cell receptor beta chains follows, all from one sample in a study of human T cells and chemical hapten exposure. MiXCR was run by TCRdb on the RACE reads, yielding one entry per CDR3 protein. Among more than 250,000 distinct CDR3 sequences listed, 7.5% to 10% were seen once. The sample here was whole blood, taken in connection with sensitization to the hapten diphenylcyclopropenone (DPC). The receptor set was obtained from a woman aged 40-49 years with alopecia areata. Some clones in this sample may be carry-over from other donors' samples. The CDR3 runs from the conserved cysteine through the conserved F or W. D genes are given only for firm matches. Not every row has a clone size; where given, it reads once, few, many or a size class.

D	V	size	J	DNA	CDR3
.	TRBV29-1	.	TRBJ2-3	TGCAGCGTTGACCGGCAGCCCGGCACAGATACGCAGTATTTT	CSVDRQPGTDTQYF
.	TRBV12-3/TRBV12-4	few	TRBJ2-2	TGTGCCAGCAGTTTAGGGCCCACCGGGGAGCTGTTTTTT	CASSLGPTGELFF
.	TRBV7-8	many	TRBJ2-2	TGTGCCAGCAGGAGACGGGCGAACACCGGGGAGCTGTTTTTT	CASRRRANTGELFF
.	TRBV6-1	.	TRBJ1-5	TGTGCCAGCAGTGGAAATCAGCCCCAGCATTTT	CASSGNQPQHF
.	TRBV29-1	few	TRBJ2-1	TGCAGCGTTGAGGGGCCTTTGACGCAGACATACAATGAGCAGTTCTTC	CSVEGPLTQTYNEQFF
.	TRBV10-3	few	TRBJ2-7	TGTGCCATCAGTGTCTTTGTGGGGGGCTCCTACGAGCAGTACTTC	CAISVFVGGSYEQYF
.	TRBV28	.	TRBJ2-5	TGTGCCAGCAGTTTACCTCCACGACTACGTTCGGAGACCCAGTACTTC	CASSLPPRLRSETQYF
.	TRBV6-2/TRBV6-3	few	TRBJ2-1	TGTGCCAGCAGTGGCGGCGGGTACTCCTACAATGAGCAGTTCTTC	CASSGGGYSYNEQFF
.	TRBV5-1	many	TRBJ2-7	TGCGCCAGCAGCTTGGGATCTCAGGACGGCTCCTACGAGCAGTACTTC	CASSLGSQDGSYEQYF
.	TRBV20-1	.	TRBJ1-2	TGCAGTGCTAGAGATCGATGGAGGACCTATGGCTACACCTTC	CSARDRWRTYGYTF
.	TRBV6-5	few	TRBJ2-1	TGTGCCAGCAGTGGGTTGGTCTCCTACAATGAGCAGTTCTTC	CASSGLVSYNEQFF
.	TRBV7-2	.	TRBJ2-7	TGTGCCAGCAGCTTAGTTCCAGCAGGGGAGCAGTACTTC	CASSLVPAGEQYF
.	TRBV5-1	.	TRBJ1-3	TGCGCCAGCAGCTTGGATCCCTCTGGAAACACCATATATTTT	CASSLDPSGNTIYF
TRBD2	TRBV7-2	many	TRBJ2-3	TGTGCCAGCAGCTTGTTAGGGCGGGAGGGCACAGATACGCAGTATTTT	CASSLLGREGTDTQYF
.	TRBV20-1	many	TRBJ1-5	TGCAGTGCTAGACCGTCCGGGGGTAAACAGCCCCAGCATTTT	CSARPSGGKQPQHF
.	TRBV7-3	.	TRBJ2-3	TGTGCCAGCAGCTTAGGGATCCTGGGCCCCACAGATACGCAGTATTTT	CASSLGILGPTDTQYF
.	TRBV4-3	few	TRBJ1-1	TGCGCCAGCAGCCAAGATTGGGACTCCTTAATGAACACTGAAGCTTTCTTT	CASSQDWDSLMNTEAFF
.	TRBV28	few	TRBJ1-1	TGTGCCAGCAGGTCGACTTACGCTGAAGCTTTCTTT	CASRSTYAEAFF
.	TRBV4-2	.	TRBJ1-3	TGTGCCAGCAGTCCAGGGACCCCTGGAAACACCATATATTTT	CASSPGTPGNTIYF
TRBD2	TRBV19	few	TRBJ2-1	TGTGCCAGTAGACGGACTAGCGGGAGTAGTGATGAGCAGTTCTTC	CASRRTSGSSDEQFF
TRBD2	TRBV28	few	TRBJ2-4	TGTGCCAGCAGTTTTACGGGAGGGGCCAAAAACATTCAGTACTTC	CASSFTGGAKNIQYF
TRBD1	TRBV7-2	few	TRBJ2-2	TGTGCCAGCTGGGACAGGGGACTTTTTACCGGGGAGCTGTTTTTT	CASWDRGLFTGELFF
.	TRBV29-1	.	TRBJ2-1	TGCAGCGTTGAGGTGGCAGGGAGCCGTTGGGAGCAGTTCTTC	CSVEVAGSRWEQFF
.	TRBV29-1	.	TRBJ2-2	TGCAGCGTTGATTCCCGAGGGCGCACCGGGGAGCTGTTTTTT	CSVDSRGRTGELFF
.	TRBV7-9	many	TRBJ2-5	TGTGCCAGCAGCCGCGGGCAGACACAAGAGACCCAGTACTTC	CASSRGQTQETQYF
.	TRBV5-1	few	TRBJ2-3	TGCGCCAGCAGCTCATTTTCAAGGGAGAGAAACACAGATACGCAGTATTTT	CASSSFSRERNTDTQYF